This T cell receptor (beta chain) was recovered during a study of T cell responses to AZD1222 COVID-19 vaccine (dated by TCRdb to 2020 to 2022). About the investigation overall: AZD1222 recipients whose second dose came at about 4 weeks and those whose second dose came at about 12 weeks were combined into one group, since spike-specific TCR depth and breadth did not differ between the two schedules. A total of more than 230 trial participants underwent TCR sequencing, of whom around 200 received two doses of AZD1222 and 26 received two doses of the MenACWY control vaccine. Trial participants were enrolled by age into subgroups of 18-55, 56-69 and 70-plus years, and about 150, 27 and 61 TCR-sequenced participants, respectively, were included in these subgroups. The study at large found these results: Participants were mostly white British, with more females than males. The authors suggested clonal diversity may have been underestimated. After two AZD1222 doses, spike-specific TCR breadth and depth were significantly higher than at day 0 and than in MenACWY recipients. No day 14 peak-response samples were available, so repertoires were characterized only after the peak T cell response. The vaccine-associated CD4 TCRs covered the entire spike protein, and the dominant responses fell in regions 160-218 and 743-854. Reportedly, almost half of the unique spike-specific TCRs recognized epitopes lying outside the regions that are mutated in the B.1.351 and B.1.1.7 variants. Only a handful of AZD1222 recipients were SARS-CoV-2 seropositive at baseline, limiting conclusions about previously exposed vaccinees. In the small 56-69-year group, the increase in depth fell short of significance, most likely because of low power.

Regarding this clone: Its antigen is not yet known. Base qualities are missing; no much larger clone stands one base away.

The CDR3 regions of human TCRbeta chains were subjected to immunosequencing. For the original study's pipeline: Repertoire TCRs were matched against a reference library of SARS-CoV-2-specific TCRs generated with the MIRA antigen-specificity platform. Breadth was defined as the fraction of unique TCRs that were SARS-CoV-2-associated, and depth was defined as the fraction of total T cells that were SARS-CoV-2-associated. Each spike-specific TCR was assigned to its reactive spike region and to a CD4 or CD8 class using the MIRA data. Log10-transformed breadth and depth values were compared by one-way ANOVA with Sidak's multiple comparisons tests. TCRdb provides this immuneACCESS table in a form limited to in-frame rearrangements. Some clones are lacking; in checked studies, under half of them reflect an unresolved V gene, and why the rest are absent is not known. That table furnishes V, J and clone size, whereas the DNA furnished D and trimming. The sample records 120,000 or so clones, roughly 87% of which are singletons. Approximately 9.2% of the sample rests with the top ten.

V lost 0 bases and J lost 0 bases; the stretch between them is 2 bases long. The CDR1 and CDR2 encoded by the germline V gene are SGHAT and FQNNGV. The CDR3 runs 13 amino acids, cysteine and phenylalanine included. The kept DNA is CDR3 alone, 39 bases in frame from the first base. The time point label corresponds to: baseline before first vaccination. The vaccinee samples were drawn from two UK trials, COV001 and COV002, one of which was a single-blind randomized controlled phase 2/3 trial testing AZD1222 (ChAdOx1 nCoV-19) in healthy adults. For TCRbeta chain sequencing, PBMC samples were collected from trial participants at day 0 and at day 28 after the second dose.

The sample consisted of peripheral blood, taken on day 0 of AZD1222 vaccination. The chain links TRBV11-2 with TRBJ1-2, with no confident D gene call. This sequence was found in an adult in good health. In nucleotide form, the sequence is TGTGCCAGCAGCTTAGATACTAACTATGGCTACACCTTC. It is translated as CASSLDTNYGYTF.